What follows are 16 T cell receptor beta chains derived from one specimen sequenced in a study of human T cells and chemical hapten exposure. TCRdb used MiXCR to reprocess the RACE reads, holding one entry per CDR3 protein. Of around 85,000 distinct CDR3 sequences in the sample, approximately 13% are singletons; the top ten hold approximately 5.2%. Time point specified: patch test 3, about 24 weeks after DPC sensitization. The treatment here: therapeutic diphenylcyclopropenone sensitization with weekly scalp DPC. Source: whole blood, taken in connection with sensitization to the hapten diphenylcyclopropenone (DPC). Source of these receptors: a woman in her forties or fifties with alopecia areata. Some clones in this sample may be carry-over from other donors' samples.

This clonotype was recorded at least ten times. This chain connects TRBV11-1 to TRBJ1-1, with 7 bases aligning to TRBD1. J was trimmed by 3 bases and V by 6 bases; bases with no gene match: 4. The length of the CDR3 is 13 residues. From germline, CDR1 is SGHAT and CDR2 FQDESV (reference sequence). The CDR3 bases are TGTGCCAGCAGTACAGACAGGGACACTGAAGCTTTCTTT. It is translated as CASSTDRDTEAFF.

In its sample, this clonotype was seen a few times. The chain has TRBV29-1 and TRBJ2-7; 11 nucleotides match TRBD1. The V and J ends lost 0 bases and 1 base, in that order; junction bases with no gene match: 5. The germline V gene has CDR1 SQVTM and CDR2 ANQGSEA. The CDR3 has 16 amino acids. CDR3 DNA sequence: TGCAGCGTTGAAGATCCTGGGACAGGGGGATCCTACGAGCAGTACTTC. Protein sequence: CSVEDPGTGGSYEQYF.

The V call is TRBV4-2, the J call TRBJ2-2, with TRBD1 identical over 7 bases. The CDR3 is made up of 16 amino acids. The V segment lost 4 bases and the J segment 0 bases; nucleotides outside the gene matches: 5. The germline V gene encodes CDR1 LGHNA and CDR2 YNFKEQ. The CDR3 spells CASSLRTGSNTGELFF. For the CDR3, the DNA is TGTGCCAGCAGCCTCAGGACAGGTTCGAACACCGGGGAGCTGTTTTTT.

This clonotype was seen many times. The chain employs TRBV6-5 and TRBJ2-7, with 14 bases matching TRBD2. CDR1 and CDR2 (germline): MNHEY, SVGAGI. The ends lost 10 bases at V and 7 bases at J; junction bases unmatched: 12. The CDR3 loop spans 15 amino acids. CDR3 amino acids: CATTTTSGRAGEQYF. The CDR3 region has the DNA TGTGCCACGACCACGACTAGCGGGAGGGCCGGGGAGCAGTACTTC.

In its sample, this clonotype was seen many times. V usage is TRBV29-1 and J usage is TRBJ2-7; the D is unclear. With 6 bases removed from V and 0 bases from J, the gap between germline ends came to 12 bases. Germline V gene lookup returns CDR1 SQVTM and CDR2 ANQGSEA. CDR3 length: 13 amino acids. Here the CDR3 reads CSVGQALSYEQYF. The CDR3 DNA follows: TGCAGCGTCGGGCAGGCCCTCTCCTACGAGCAGTACTTC.

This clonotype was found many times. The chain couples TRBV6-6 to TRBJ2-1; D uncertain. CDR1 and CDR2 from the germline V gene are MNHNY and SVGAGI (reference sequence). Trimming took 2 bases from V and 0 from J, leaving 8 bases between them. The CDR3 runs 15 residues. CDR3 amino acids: CASSYGGASYNEQFF. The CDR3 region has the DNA TGTGCCAGCAGTTACGGTGGCGCCTCCTACAATGAGCAGTTCTTC.

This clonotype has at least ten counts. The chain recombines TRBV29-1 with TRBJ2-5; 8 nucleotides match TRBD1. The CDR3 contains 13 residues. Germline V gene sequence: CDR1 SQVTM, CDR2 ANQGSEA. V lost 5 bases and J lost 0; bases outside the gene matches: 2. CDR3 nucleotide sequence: TGCAGCGTTAGGACAGGGTACCAAGAGACCCAGTACTTC. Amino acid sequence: CSVRTGYQETQYF.

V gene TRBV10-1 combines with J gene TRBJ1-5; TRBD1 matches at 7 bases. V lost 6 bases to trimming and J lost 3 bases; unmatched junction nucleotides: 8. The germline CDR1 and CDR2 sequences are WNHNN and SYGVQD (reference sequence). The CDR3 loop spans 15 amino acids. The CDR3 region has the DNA TGCGCCAGCAGCGCGGGACAGAATCCCAATCAGCCCCAGCATTTT. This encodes CASSAGQNPNQPQHF.

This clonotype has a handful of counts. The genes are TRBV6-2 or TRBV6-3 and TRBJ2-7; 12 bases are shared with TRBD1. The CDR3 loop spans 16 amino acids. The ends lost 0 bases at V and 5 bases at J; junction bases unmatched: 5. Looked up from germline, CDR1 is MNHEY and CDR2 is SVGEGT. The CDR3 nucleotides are TGTGCCAGCAGTTACTCGGGGACAGGGGGCCTAAACGAGCAGTACTTC. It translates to CASSYSGTGGLNEQYF.

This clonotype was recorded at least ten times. CDR3 region: CASSKDRGITNSPLHF. DNA for the CDR3: TGTGCCAGCAGTAAAGACAGGGGGATAACTAATTCACCCCTCCACTTT. The chain is built from TRBV6-6 and TRBJ1-6, with 9 bases fitting TRBD1. Germline values: CDR1 MNHNY, CDR2 SVGAGI (reference sequence). Trimming took 5 bases from V and 6 from J; bases not matched to a gene: 8. CDR3 length: 16 residues.

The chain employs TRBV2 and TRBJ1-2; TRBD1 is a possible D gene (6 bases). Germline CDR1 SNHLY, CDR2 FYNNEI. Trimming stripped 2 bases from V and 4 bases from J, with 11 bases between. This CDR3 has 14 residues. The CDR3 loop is CASSERGDFYGYTF. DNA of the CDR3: TGTGCCAGCAGTGAAAGGGGGGACTTCTATGGCTACACCTTC.

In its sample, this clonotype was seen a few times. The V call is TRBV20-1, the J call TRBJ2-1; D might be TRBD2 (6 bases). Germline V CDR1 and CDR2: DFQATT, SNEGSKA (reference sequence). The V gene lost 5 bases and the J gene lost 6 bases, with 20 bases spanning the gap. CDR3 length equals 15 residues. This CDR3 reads CSAGAGGGSVNEQFF. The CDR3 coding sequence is TGCAGTGCTGGAGCCGGGGGTGGGAGCGTCAATGAGCAGTTCTTC.

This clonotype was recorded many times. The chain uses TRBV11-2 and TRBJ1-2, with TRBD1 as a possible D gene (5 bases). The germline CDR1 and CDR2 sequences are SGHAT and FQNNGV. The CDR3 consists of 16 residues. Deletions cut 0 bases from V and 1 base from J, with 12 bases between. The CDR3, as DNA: TGTGCCAGCAGCTTAGATCAAGGACATTTTAACTATGGCTACACCTTC. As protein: CASSLDQGHFNYGYTF. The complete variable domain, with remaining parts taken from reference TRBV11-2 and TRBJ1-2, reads EAGVAQSPRYKIIEKRQSVAFWCNPISGHATLYWYQQILGQGPKLLIQFQNNGVVDDSQLPKDRFSAERLKGVDSTLKIQPAKLEDSAVYLCASSLDQGHFNYGYTFGSGTRLTVV.

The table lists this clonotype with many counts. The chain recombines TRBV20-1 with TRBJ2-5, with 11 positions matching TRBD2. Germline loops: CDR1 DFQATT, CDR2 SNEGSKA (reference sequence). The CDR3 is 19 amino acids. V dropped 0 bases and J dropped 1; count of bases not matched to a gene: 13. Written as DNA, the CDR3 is TGCAGTGCTAGAGATCTTCTGACCACCGGGACTAGCGGCCAAGAGACCCAGTACTTC. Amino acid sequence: CSARDLLTTGTSGQETQYF.

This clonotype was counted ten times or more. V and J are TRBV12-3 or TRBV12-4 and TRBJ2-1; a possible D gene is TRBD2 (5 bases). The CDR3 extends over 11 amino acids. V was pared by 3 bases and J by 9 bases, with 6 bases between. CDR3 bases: TGTGCCAGCAGTTTTAGCGTTGAGCAGTTCTTC. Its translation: CASSFSVEQFF.

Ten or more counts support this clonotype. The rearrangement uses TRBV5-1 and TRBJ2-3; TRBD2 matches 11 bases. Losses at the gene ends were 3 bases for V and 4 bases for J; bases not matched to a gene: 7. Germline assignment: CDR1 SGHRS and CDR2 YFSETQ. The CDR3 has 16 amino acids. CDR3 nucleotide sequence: TGCGCCAGCAGCTCCCTGGTAGCGGGAGGGCCAGATACGCAGTATTTT. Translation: CASSSLVAGGPDTQYF. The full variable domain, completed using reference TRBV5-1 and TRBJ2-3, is KAGVTQTPRYLIKTRGQQVTLSCSPISGHRSVSWYQQTPGQGLQFLFEYFSETQRNKGNFPGRFSGRQFSNSRSEMNVSTLELGDSALYLCASSSLVAGGPDTQYFGPGTRLTVL.